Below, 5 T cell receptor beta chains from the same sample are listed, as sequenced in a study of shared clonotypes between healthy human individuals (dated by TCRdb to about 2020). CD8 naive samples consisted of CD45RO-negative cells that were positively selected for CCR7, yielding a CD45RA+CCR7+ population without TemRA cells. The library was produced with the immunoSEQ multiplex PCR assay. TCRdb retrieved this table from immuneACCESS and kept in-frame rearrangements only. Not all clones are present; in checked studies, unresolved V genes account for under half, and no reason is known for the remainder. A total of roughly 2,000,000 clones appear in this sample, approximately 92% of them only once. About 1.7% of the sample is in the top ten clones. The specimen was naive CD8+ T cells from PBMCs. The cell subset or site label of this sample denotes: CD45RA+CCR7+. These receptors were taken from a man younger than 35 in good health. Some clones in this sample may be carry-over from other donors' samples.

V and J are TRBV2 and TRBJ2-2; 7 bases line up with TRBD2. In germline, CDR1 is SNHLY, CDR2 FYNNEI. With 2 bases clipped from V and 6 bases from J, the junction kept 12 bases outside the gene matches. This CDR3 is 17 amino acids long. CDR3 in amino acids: CASSEYSWGGDAGELFF. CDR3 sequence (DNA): TGTGCCAGCAGTGAATACTCCTGGGGGGGAGACGCCGGGGAGCTGTTTTTT. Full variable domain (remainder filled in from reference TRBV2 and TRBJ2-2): EPEVTQTPSHQVTQMGQEVILRCVPISNHLYFYWYRQILGQKVEFLVSFYNNEISEKSEIFDDQFSVERPDGSNFTLKIRSTKLEDSAMYFCASSEYSWGGDAGELFFGEGSRLTVL.

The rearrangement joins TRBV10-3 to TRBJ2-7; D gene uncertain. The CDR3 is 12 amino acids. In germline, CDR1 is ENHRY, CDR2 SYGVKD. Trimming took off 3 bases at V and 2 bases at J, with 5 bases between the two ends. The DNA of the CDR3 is TGTGCCATCAGTGAACCGCCCTACGAGCAGTACTTC. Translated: CAISEPPYEQYF.

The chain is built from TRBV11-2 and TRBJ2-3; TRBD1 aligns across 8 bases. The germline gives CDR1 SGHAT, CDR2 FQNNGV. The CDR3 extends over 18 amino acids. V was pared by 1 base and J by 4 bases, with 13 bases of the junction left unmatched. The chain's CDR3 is CASSLVGRGRGHADTQYF. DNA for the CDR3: TGTGCCAGCAGCTTAGTAGGCCGGGGCAGGGGGCATGCAGATACGCAGTATTTT.

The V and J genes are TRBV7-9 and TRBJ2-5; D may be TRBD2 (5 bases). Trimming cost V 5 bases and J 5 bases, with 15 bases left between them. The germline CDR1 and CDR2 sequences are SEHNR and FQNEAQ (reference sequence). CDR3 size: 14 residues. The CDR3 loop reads CASSLTEGRETQYF. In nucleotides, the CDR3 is TGTGCCAGCAGCCTGACTGAGGGCCGGGAGACCCAGTACTTC.

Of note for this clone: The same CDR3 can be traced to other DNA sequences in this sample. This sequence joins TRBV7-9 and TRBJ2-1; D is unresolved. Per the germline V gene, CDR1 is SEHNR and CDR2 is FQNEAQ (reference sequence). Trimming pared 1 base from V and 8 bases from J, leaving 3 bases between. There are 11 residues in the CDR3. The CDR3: CASSLGHEQFF. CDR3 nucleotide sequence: TGTGCCAGCAGCTTAGGACATGAGCAGTTCTTC. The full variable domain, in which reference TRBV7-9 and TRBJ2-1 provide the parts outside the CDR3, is DTGVSQNPRHKITKRGQNVTFRCDPISEHNRLYWYRQTLGQGPEFLTYFQNEAQLEKSRLLSDRFSAERPKGSFSTLEIQRTEQGDSAMYLCASSLGHEQFFGPGTRLTVL.